A single sample gave rise to the 27 T cell receptor beta chains below, sequenced in a study of cytomegalovirus exposure and HLA in healthy donors. 13 Jbeta primers and 60 Vbeta primers were used for the PCR. Sequencing was performed with immunoSEQ multiplex PCR; in TCRdb, only in-frame clones are kept and a portion is missing. In the table there are about 94,000 clones, over 65% of which are singletons. The specimen was PBMCs. The receptor source for this set is a man aged 30-40 years in good health and CMV-seronegative.

This chain connects TRBV5-1 to TRBJ1-3; D might be TRBD1 (5 bases). Germline V CDR1 and CDR2: SGHRS, YFSETQ. V was pared by 4 bases and J by 3 bases, with 14 bases between. The CDR3 has 15 amino acids. The CDR3 here is CASSPAWQGGNTIYF. CDR3 DNA: TGCGCCAGCAGCCCGGCGTGGCAGGGTGGAAACACCATATATTTT.

This rearrangement joins TRBV7-3 to TRBJ2-3, with D possibly TRBD1 on 6 matching bases. V was clipped by 5 bases and J by 0 bases, with 15 bases between them. CDR3 length equals 16 residues. Germline V gene data show CDR1 as SGHTA and CDR2 as FQGTGA. CDR3 coding DNA: TGTGCCAGCAGCCGGGTCGGGACAATTAGCACAGATACGCAGTATTTT. Encoded protein: CASSRVGTISTDTQYF.

The V gene is TRBV5-4, the J gene TRBJ1-4, with 8 positions matching TRBD1. There are 15 residues in the CDR3. J lost 5 bases, V lost 4 bases, and 7 bases had no gene match. Looked up from germline, CDR1 is SGHNT and CDR2 is YYREEE (reference sequence). CDR3 residues: CASSPWTGRNEKLFF. The CDR3 bases are TGTGCCAGCAGCCCTTGGACAGGGAGAAATGAAAAACTGTTTTTT.

This clone was recorded a few times. The gene calls are TRBV10-2 and TRBJ1-1, with D possibly matching TRBD1 (6 bases). This CDR3 is 15 amino acids long. Trimming pared 7 bases from V and 0 bases from J, leaving 15 bases between. Germline V gene sequence: CDR1 WSHSY, CDR2 SAAADI. DNA of the CDR3: TGCGCCAGCAAAACGCTACAGGGAATGAACACTGAAGCTTTCTTT. It is translated as CASKTLQGMNTEAFF.

This chain connects TRBV6-5 to TRBJ1-2; D is perhaps TRBD1 (6 bases). V lost 5 bases and J lost 5, with 15 bases in between. The CDR3 is made up of 14 amino acids. Germline CDR1 and CDR2: MNHEY and SVGAGI. CDR3 protein: CASSQTPTGYGYTF. The CDR3 bases are TGTGCCAGCAGTCAGACACCAACAGGGTATGGCTACACCTTC.

The rearrangement links TRBV19 to TRBJ2-5; D might be TRBD2 (6 bases). The V gene's germline CDR1 is LNHDA and CDR2 SQIVND (reference sequence). V was shortened by 5 bases and J by 5 bases, with 15 bases between the two germline ends. The length of the CDR3 is 14 residues. This CDR3 is CASSSASARETQYF. The CDR3 DNA is TGTGCCAGTAGTTCCGCTAGCGCGAGGGAGACCCAGTACTTC.

The rearrangement uses TRBV18 and TRBJ2-5; 7 nucleotides agree with TRBD1. V shed 0 bases and J 5 bases; nucleotides not matched to a gene: 6. Germline values: CDR1 KGHSH, CDR2 LQKENI. CDR3 length: 15 amino acids. DNA for the CDR3: TGTGCCAGCTCACCACCTTCGGCCAGGGGGGAGACCCAGTACTTC. It codes for CASSPPSARGETQYF.

The chain carries TRBV11-2 and TRBJ2-3; D is unresolved. Per the germline V gene, CDR1 is SGHAT and CDR2 is FQNNGV. The CDR3 is 13 residues long. V gave up 4 bases and J gave up 0 bases, with 5 bases separating them. CDR3 coding DNA: TGTGCCAGCAGCTACTCTAGCACAGATACGCAGTATTTT. It encodes CASSYSSTDTQYF.

In its sample, this clone was seen once. J is TRBJ1-2 and V is TRBV7-2; TRBD1 aligns across 7 bases. Germline CDR1 SGHTA, CDR2 FQGNSA. The CDR3 length is 13 residues. V trimming: 6 bases; J trimming: 3 bases; junction bases outside the gene matches: 4. The chain's CDR3 is CASRIQGHYGYTF. In DNA, the CDR3 is TGTGCCAGCAGGATACAGGGGCACTATGGCTACACCTTC.

The chain uses TRBV18 and TRBJ2-7; maybe TRBD2 (5 bases). CDR1 and CDR2 (germline): KGHSH, LQKENI. The ends were cut back, 1 base at V and 1 base at J, with 14 bases in the middle. The length of the CDR3 is 16 residues. CDR3 loop: CASSPRPQRTSYEQYF. DNA for the CDR3: TGTGCCAGCTCACCACGTCCTCAGCGGACTTCCTACGAGCAGTACTTC.

This chain uses TRBV6-4 with TRBJ1-1, with D unclear. Germline V gene data show CDR1 as MRHNA and CDR2 as SNTAGT. The ends were cut back, 4 bases at V and 3 bases at J, with 9 bases in the middle. The CDR3 extends over 13 amino acids. CDR3 nucleotides: TGTGCCAGCAGTGTAGAGGAAGACACTGAAGCTTTCTTT. It yields the protein CASSVEEDTEAFF.

The genes are TRBV6-1 and TRBJ2-2, with 7 bases fitting TRBD2. The CDR3 loop spans 14 amino acids. Germline lookup yields CDR1 MNHNS and CDR2 SASEGT. V dropped 7 bases and J dropped 4; count of bases not matched to a gene: 6. CDR3 in amino acids: CASKGRELTGELFF. The CDR3 DNA reads TGTGCCAGCAAGGGGCGGGAGCTCACCGGGGAGCTGTTTTTT.

The genes are TRBV7-8 and TRBJ2-2; TRBD1 might be the D (6 bases). The CDR3 is 15 amino acids. V lost 5 bases to trimming and J lost 2 bases, with 12 bases between them. Germline CDR1 SGHVS, CDR2 FQNEAQ. The DNA for the CDR3 is TGTGCCAGCAGCCAGAACAGGGTTAACACCGGGGAGCTGTTTTTT. Translating it yields CASSQNRVNTGELFF.

This clone has only a few counts. The V call is TRBV11-2, the J call TRBJ1-3; 8 nucleotides align to TRBD1. The V gene's germline CDR1 is SGHAT and CDR2 FQNNGV. Germline trimming cut 5 bases from V and 3 bases from J; bases unmatched to any gene: 9. This CDR3 is built from 16 residues. CDR3 sequence (DNA): TGTGCCAGCAGCGCAAGTCAGGGGGCGGTTGGAAACACCATATATTTT. Amino acid sequence: CASSASQGAVGNTIYF.

CDR3 protein: CASSFQGSTQYF. The CDR3 region has the DNA TGTGCCAGCAGCTTTCAGGGTAGTACCCAGTACTTC. This sequence joins TRBV7-8 and TRBJ2-5, with D possibly being TRBD1 (5 bases). Germline-derived CDR1 and CDR2 are SGHVS and FQNEAQ. The CDR3 is 12 amino acids. V was cut by 3 bases and J by 8 bases, with 10 bases left in between.

This clone was seen only a few times. The V gene is TRBV10-3, the J gene TRBJ1-6; D not certain. Trimming left V 2 bases short and J 7 bases short, with 9 bases between. The CDR3 runs to 14 residues. Per the germline V gene, CDR1 is ENHRY and CDR2 is SYGVKD. CDR3: CAISEERENSPLHF. In DNA form, the CDR3 reads TGTGCCATCAGTGAGGAACGGGAGAATTCACCCCTCCACTTT.

This clone turned up a few times. The J gene is TRBJ2-5, the V gene TRBV5-1; 12 nucleotides agree with TRBD2. Germline V gene lookup returns CDR1 SGHRS and CDR2 YFSETQ. V shed 2 bases and J 2 bases; nucleotides not matched to a gene: 1. This CDR3 contains 15 residues. The CDR3 DNA is TGCGCCAGCAGCTTTCTAGCGGGAGGGCAAGAGACCCAGTACTTC. Residues: CASSFLAGGQETQYF.

This rearrangement joins TRBV18 to TRBJ2-1; possible D gene TRBD2, 5 bases. The CDR3 spans 16 residues. Trimming stripped 0 bases from V and 4 bases from J, with 13 bases between. Germline loops: CDR1 KGHSH, CDR2 LQKENI. The CDR3 DNA reads as TGTGCCAGCTCACCACCTAGGCTAGGGAGTTACAATGAGCAGTTCTTC. It specifies CASSPPRLGSYNEQFF.

V usage is TRBV6-5 and J usage is TRBJ2-7, with D possibly TRBD2 on 5 matching bases. Germline CDR1 reads MNHEY; CDR2 reads SVGAGI. The V end lost 2 bases, the J end lost 1 base, and 9 bases lay between the germline ends. The CDR3 runs 14 residues. CDR3 residues: CASSYAGASYEQYF. The CDR3 DNA reads as TGTGCCAGCAGTTACGCGGGCGCGTCCTACGAGCAGTACTTC.

The rearrangement uses TRBV29-1 and TRBJ1-2; D is possibly TRBD1 (6 bases). The germline CDR1 and CDR2 sequences are SQVTM and ANQGSEA. V was trimmed by 3 bases and J by 4 bases, leaving 12 bases between them. The CDR3 spans 13 residues. The DNA of the CDR3 is TGCAGCGTTGACCTAGGGGGTTCCTATGGCTACACCTTC. Its protein is CSVDLGGSYGYTF. Based on the CDR3 plus reference TRBV29-1 and TRBJ1-2, the full variable domain is SAVISQKPSRDICQRGTSLTIQCQVDSQVTMMFWYRQQPGQSLTLIATANQGSEATYESGFVIDKFPISRPNLTFSTLTVSNMSPEDSSIYLCSVDLGGSYGYTFGSGTRLTVV.

The chain joins TRBV19 to TRBJ1-4; maybe TRBD1 (6 bases). Per germline, CDR1 LNHDA and CDR2 SQIVND (reference sequence). Between the trimmed V and J ends, which lost 5 bases and 0 bases, there was a span of 13 bases. The CDR3 covers 16 residues. CDR3 nucleotide sequence: TGTGCCAGTAGTCCCAGGGGAAAGGCAACTAATGAAAAACTGTTTTTT. It is translated as CASSPRGKATNEKLFF. The entire variable domain, with the rest obtained from reference TRBV19 and TRBJ1-4, is as follows: DGGITQSPKYLFRKEGQNVTLSCEQNLNHDAMYWYRQDPGQGLRLIYYSQIVNDFQKGDIAEGYSVSREKKESFPLTVTSAQKNPTAFYLCASSPRGKATNEKLFFGSGTQLSVL.

The chain combines TRBV6-1 with TRBJ2-3; a weak D match, TRBD2 (6 bases). The CDR3 contains 15 residues. Per germline, CDR1 MNHNS and CDR2 SASEGT. Trimming removed 4 bases from V and 4 bases from J, with 15 bases in between. CDR3 in amino acids: CASSGNAGSADTQYF. The CDR3 bases are TGTGCCAGCAGTGGAAACGCGGGGAGCGCAGATACGCAGTATTTT.

The chain has TRBV29-1 and TRBJ2-5; TRBD2 matches at 8 bases. This CDR3 has 13 amino acids. The V segment lost 6 bases and the J segment 7 bases; nucleotides outside the gene matches: 10. Germline V CDR1 and CDR2: SQVTM, ANQGSEA. The CDR3, as DNA: TGCAGCGTCCCACCGGGACTAGTCGGGACCCAGTACTTC. It is translated as CSVPPGLVGTQYF.

This chain uses TRBV10-1 with TRBJ2-3; 10 nucleotides match TRBD2. The J segment lost 0 bases and the V segment lost 3 bases, leaving 9 bases of the junction unmatched. This CDR3 is 18 amino acids long. Germline CDR1 and CDR2: WNHNN and SYGVQD (reference sequence). The CDR3 sequence is CASSDRGAGGPSTDTQYF. The CDR3 nucleotides are TGCGCCAGCAGTGATCGTGGAGCGGGAGGGCCGAGCACAGATACGCAGTATTTT.

V and J are TRBV11-1 and TRBJ2-7; D possibly corresponds to TRBD2 (5 bases). The V and J ends lost 2 bases and 3 bases respectively, with 11 bases between them. Germline-derived CDR1 and CDR2 are SGHAT and FQDESV (reference sequence). This CDR3 comprises 14 residues. The CDR3 protein is CASSLSRTHYEQYF. The CDR3 bases are TGTGCCAGCAGCTTATCTAGGACTCACTACGAGCAGTACTTC.

The chain links TRBV29-1 to TRBJ1-2, with D hard to call. CDR1 SQVTM and CDR2 ANQGSEA come from the germline V gene. Trimming took 6 bases from V and 3 from J, leaving 14 bases between them. The CDR3 runs to 13 residues. CDR3 amino acids: CSVSGEVDYGYTF. As DNA, the CDR3 is TGCAGCGTATCCGGAGAGGTCGACTATGGCTACACCTTC. Full variable domain (missing parts from reference TRBV29-1 and TRBJ1-2): SAVISQKPSRDICQRGTSLTIQCQVDSQVTMMFWYRQQPGQSLTLIATANQGSEATYESGFVIDKFPISRPNLTFSTLTVSNMSPEDSSIYLCSVSGEVDYGYTFGSGTRLTVV.

The chain employs TRBV25-1 and TRBJ1-5; 10 nucleotides match TRBD1. The germline gives CDR1 MGHDK, CDR2 SYGVNS. There are 17 residues in the CDR3. Germline trimming cut 6 bases from V and 5 bases from J; bases unmatched to any gene: 13. CDR3 loop: CASRPGQGSVVDQPQHF. CDR3 sequence (DNA): TGTGCCAGCAGACCGGGACAGGGGTCTGTGGTCGATCAGCCCCAGCATTTT.